This T cell receptor (beta chain) was found in a study of cytomegalovirus exposure and HLA in healthy donors. The PCR employed 60 Vbeta primers together with 13 Jbeta primers. Repertoires were generated with immunoSEQ multiplex PCR, while TCRdb's copy carries only in-frame clones and drops some. The table records fewer than 50,000 clones, about 66% of them present only once. The study's findings and limits: Per a prior analysis, the majority of TCR beta V segments were productive roughly 87% or roughly 30% of the time.

Remarks on this clone: Its specificity is unknown.

This CDR3 contains 13 residues. Deletions cut 2 bases from V and 5 bases from J, with 7 bases between. Germline CDR1 is SEHNR and CDR2 is FQNEAQ (reference sequence). The sequenced material came from PBMCs. The sequence came from a man aged 45 to 65 in good health and CMV-seropositive. This chain connects TRBV7-9 to TRBJ1-5; no clear D. The CDR3 loop is CASSLSGDQPQHF. The CDR3 DNA sequence: TGTGCCAGCAGCTTATCCGGGGATCAGCCCCAGCATTTT.